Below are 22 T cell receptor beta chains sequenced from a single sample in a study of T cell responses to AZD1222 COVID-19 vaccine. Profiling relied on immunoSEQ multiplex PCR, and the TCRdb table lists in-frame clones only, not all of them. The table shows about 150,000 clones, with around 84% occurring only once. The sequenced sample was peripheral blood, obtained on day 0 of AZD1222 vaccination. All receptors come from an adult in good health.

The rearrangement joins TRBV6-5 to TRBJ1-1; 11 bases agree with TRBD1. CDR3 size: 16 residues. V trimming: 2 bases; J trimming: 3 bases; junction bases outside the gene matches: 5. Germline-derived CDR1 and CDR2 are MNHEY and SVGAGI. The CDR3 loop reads CASSYGTGGRDTEAFF. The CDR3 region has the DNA TGTGCCAGCAGTTACGGGACAGGGGGGCGGGACACTGAAGCTTTCTTT.

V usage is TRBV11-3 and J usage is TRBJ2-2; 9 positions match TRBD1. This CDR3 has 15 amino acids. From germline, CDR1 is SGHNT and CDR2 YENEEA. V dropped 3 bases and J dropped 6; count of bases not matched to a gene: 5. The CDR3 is CASSLGTGRAGELFF. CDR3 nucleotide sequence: TGTGCCAGCAGCTTGGGGACAGGGAGAGCCGGGGAGCTGTTTTTT.

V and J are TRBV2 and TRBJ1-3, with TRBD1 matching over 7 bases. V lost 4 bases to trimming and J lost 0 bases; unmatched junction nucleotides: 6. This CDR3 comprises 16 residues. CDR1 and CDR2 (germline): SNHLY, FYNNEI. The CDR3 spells CASSGQGAFSGNTIYF. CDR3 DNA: TGTGCCAGCAGTGGACAGGGTGCGTTCTCTGGAAACACCATATATTTT.

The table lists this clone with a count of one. DNA of the CDR3: TGTGCCATCGGGGGACAGGTGGATCTCAGCTCTGGAAACACCATATATTTT. This sequence encodes CAIGGQVDLSSGNTIYF. This chain links TRBV10-3 with TRBJ1-3, with 8 nucleotides matching TRBD1. CDR3 size: 17 residues. V gave up 8 bases and J gave up 0 bases; unmatched junction bases: 12. From germline, CDR1 is ENHRY and CDR2 SYGVKD.

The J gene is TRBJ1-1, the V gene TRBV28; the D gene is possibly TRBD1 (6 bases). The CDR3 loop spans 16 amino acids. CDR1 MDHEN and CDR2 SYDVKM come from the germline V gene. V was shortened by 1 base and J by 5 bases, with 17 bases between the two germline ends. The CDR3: CASSLLGGSVQTEAFF. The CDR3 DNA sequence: TGTGCCAGCAGTTTATTAGGGGGTTCGGTACAAACTGAAGCTTTCTTT. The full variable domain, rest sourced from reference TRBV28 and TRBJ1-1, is DVKVTQSSRYLVKRTGEKVFLECVQDMDHENMFWYRQDPGLGLRLIYFSYDVKMKEKGDIPEGYSVSREKKERFSLILESASTNQTSMYLCASSLLGGSVQTEAFFGQGTRLTVV.

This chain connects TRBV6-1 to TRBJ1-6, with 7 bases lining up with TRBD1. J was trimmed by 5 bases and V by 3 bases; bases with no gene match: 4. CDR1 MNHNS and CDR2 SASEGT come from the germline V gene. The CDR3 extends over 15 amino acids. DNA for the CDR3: TGTGCCAGCAGTGAGGGGGGACAGAATAATTCACCCCTCCACTTT. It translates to CASSEGGQNNSPLHF.

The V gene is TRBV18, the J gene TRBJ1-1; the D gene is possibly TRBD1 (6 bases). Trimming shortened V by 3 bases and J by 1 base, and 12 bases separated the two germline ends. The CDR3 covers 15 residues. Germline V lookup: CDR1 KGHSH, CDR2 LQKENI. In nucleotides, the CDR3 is TGTGCCAGCTCACCTCTGACAGGAGAGAACACTGAAGCTTTCTTT. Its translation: CASSPLTGENTEAFF.

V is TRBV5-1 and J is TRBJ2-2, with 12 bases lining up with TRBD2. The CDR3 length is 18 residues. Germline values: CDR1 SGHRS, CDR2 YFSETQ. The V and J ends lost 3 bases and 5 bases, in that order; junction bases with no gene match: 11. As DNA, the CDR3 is TGCGCCAGCAGCTGGCGACTAGCGGGGGCCTTGGGGACCGGGGAGCTGTTTTTT. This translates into CASSWRLAGALGTGELFF.

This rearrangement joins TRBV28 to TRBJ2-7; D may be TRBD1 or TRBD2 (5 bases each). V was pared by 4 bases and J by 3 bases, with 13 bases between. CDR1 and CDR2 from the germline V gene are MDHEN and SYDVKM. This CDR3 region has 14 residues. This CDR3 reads CASSSPGTDYEQYF. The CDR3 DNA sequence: TGTGCCAGCAGTTCCCCCGGGACCGACTACGAGCAGTACTTC.

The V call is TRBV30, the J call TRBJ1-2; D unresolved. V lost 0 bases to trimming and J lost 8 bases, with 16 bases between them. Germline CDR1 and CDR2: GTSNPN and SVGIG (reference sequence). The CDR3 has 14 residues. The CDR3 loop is CAWSVLGVLGGYTF. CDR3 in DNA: TGTGCCTGGAGTGTACTCGGTGTACTAGGGGGCTACACCTTC.

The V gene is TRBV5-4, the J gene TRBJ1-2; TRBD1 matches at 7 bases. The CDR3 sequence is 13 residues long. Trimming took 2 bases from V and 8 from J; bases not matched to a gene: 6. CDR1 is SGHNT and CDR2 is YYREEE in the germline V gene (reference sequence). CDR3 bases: TGTGCCAGCAGCTTTCATACAGGGGAAGGCTACACCTTC. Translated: CASSFHTGEGYTF.

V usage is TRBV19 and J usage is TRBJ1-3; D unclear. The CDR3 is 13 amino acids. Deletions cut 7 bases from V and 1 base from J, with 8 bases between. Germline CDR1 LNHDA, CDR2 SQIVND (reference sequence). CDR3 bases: TGTGCCAGTACGCGAGAATCTGGAAACACCATATATTTT. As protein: CASTRESGNTIYF.

DNA for the CDR3: TGCAGCGTTGCCGCCGCGAGTCCAGGTGGCACCGGGGAGCTGTTTTTT. Its protein product is CSVAAASPGGTGELFF. The chain employs TRBV29-1 and TRBJ2-2, with D unresolved. Trimming shortened V by 4 bases and J by 4 bases, and 19 bases separated the two germline ends. The germline V gene encodes CDR1 SQVTM and CDR2 ANQGSEA. The CDR3 length is 16 residues.

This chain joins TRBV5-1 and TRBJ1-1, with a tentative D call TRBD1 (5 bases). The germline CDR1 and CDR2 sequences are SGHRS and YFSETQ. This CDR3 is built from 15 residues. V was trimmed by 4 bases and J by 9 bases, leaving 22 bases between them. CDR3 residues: CASSQEGTAGMKAFF. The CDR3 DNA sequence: TGCGCCAGCAGCCAGGAAGGGACGGCCGGGATGAAAGCTTTCTTT.

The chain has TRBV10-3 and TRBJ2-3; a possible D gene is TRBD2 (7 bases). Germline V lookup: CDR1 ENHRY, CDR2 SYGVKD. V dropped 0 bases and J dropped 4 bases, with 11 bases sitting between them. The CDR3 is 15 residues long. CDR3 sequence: CAISESAGAADTQYF. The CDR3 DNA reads TGTGCCATCAGTGAGTCCGCGGGGGCCGCAGATACGCAGTATTTT.

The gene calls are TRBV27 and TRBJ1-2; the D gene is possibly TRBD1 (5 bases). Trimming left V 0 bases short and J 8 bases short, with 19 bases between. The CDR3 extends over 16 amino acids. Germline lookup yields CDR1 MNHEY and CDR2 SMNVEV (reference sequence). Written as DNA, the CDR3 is TGTGCCAGCAGTTTATCGTCATTCAGGGATCCAGGGGGCTACACCTTC. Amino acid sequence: CASSLSSFRDPGGYTF.

The CDR3 reads CASDQGAYSDTEAFF. In nucleotides, the CDR3 is TGCGCCAGCGACCAGGGGGCGTACAGCGACACTGAAGCTTTCTTT. V and J are TRBV10-1 and TRBJ1-1, with 8 positions matching TRBD1. The J segment lost 3 bases and the V segment lost 8 bases, leaving 11 bases of the junction unmatched. CDR3 size: 15 residues. From germline, CDR1 is WNHNN and CDR2 SYGVQD (reference sequence).

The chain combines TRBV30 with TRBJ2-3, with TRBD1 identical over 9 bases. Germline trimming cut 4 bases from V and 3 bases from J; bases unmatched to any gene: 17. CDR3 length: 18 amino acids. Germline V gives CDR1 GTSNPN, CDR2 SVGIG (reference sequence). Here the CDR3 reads CAWKVPGQGLSLTDTQYF. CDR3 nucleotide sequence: TGTGCCTGGAAAGTCCCGGGACAGGGTCTGTCCTTGACAGATACGCAGTATTTT.

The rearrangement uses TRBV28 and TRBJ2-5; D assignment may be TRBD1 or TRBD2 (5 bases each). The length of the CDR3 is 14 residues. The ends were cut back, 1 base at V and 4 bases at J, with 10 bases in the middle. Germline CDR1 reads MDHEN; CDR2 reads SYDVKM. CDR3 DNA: TGTGCCAGCAGTTTATTGGGGGTATTAGAGACCCAGTACTTC. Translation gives CASSLLGVLETQYF.

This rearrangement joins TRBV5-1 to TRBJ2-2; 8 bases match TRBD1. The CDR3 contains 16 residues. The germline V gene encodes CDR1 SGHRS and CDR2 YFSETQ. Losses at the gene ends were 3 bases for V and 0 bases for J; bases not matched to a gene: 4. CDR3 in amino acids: CASSWGRGPNTGELFF. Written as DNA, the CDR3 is TGCGCCAGCAGCTGGGGCAGGGGGCCGAACACCGGGGAGCTGTTTTTT.

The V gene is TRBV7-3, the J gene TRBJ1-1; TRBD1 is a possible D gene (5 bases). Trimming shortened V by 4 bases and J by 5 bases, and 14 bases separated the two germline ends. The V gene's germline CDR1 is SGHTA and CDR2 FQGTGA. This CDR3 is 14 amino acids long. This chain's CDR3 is CASSSGTGGTEAFF. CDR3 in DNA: TGTGCCAGCAGCTCTGGGACGGGGGGTACTGAAGCTTTCTTT.

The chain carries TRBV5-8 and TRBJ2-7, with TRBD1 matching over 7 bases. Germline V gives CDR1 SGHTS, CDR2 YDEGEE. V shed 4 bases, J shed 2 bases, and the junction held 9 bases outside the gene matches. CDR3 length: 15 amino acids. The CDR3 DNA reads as TGTGCCAGCAGCCCTGAACGGGACAGTACCTACGAGCAGTACTTC. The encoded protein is CASSPERDSTYEQYF.